A selection of T cell receptor beta chains follows, all from one sample in a study of blood T cell repertoires in COVID-19. Here immunoSEQ multiplex PCR was the method, and the copy in TCRdb shows in-frame clones only, minus some. The sample lists 150,000 to 250,000 clones, 70% to 85% occurring once. Sequencing input: peripheral blood. The receptors were gathered from a human donor with acute or convalescent COVID-19. The donor label of this sample is uncertain. The CDR3 runs from the conserved cysteine through the conserved F or W. The D gene is left open where the match is weak. Clone size is shown for a subset of rows, as once, few, many or a class of expanded clone.

clone_size,j_call,d_call,v_call,cdr3_aa,cdr3_nt
NA,TRBJ1-5,NA,TRBV21-1,CASSKWDSNQPQHF,TGTGCCAGCAGCAAATGGGACTCCAATCAGCCCCAGCATTTT
NA,TRBJ1-4,TRBD1,TRBV19,CASSVDRGLNEKLFF,TGTGCCAGTAGTGTCGACAGGGGACTTAATGAAAAACTGTTTTTT
NA,TRBJ1-4,TRBD1,TRBV7-6,CASSSLQGVGATNEKLFF,TGTGCCAGCAGCTCGTTACAGGGGGTTGGGGCAACTAATGAAAAACTGTTTTTT
NA,TRBJ2-2,NA,TRBV7-3,CASSLSLTGELFF,TGTGCCAGCAGCTTAAGTCTGACCGGGGAGCTGTTTTTT
NA,TRBJ2-7,TRBD2,TRBV30,CAGSASGPTEQYF,TGTGCCGGGTCGGCTAGCGGGCCTACCGAGCAGTACTTC
NA,TRBJ1-2,NA,TRBV19,CASRDRGYGYTF,TGTGCCAGTCGAGACAGAGGCTATGGCTACACCTTC
NA,TRBJ1-2,TRBD1,TRBV19,CASSQTGRGYGYTF,TGTGCCAGTAGTCAGACAGGGAGAGGCTATGGCTACACCTTC
few,TRBJ2-7,TRBD1,TRBV27,CASSTGGQGTYEQYF,TGTGCCAGCTCTACAGGGGGACAGGGGACCTACGAGCAGTACTTC
NA,TRBJ2-7,TRBD2,TRBV10-1,CASNTAGENYEQYF,TGCGCCAGCAATACAGCGGGAGAGAATTACGAGCAGTACTTC
NA,TRBJ1-4,NA,TRBV3-1/TRBV3-2,CASSQDALRGNEKLFF,TGTGCCAGCAGCCAAGATGCACTGCGGGGGAATGAAAAACTGTTTTTT
NA,TRBJ2-5,NA,TRBV29-1,CSVWTVGETQYF,TGCAGCGTTTGGACAGTTGGAGAGACCCAGTACTTC
few,TRBJ2-7,TRBD2,TRBV5-1,CASSRLAGSYEQYF,TGCGCCAGCTCCAGACTAGCGGGATCCTACGAGCAGTACTTC
NA,TRBJ1-6,NA,TRBV14,CASSPQYNSPLHF,TGTGCCAGCAGTCCACAGTATAATTCACCCCTCCACTTT
NA,TRBJ1-5,NA,TRBV7-9,CASTWGGPPQPQHF,TGTGCCAGCACCTGGGGGGGGCCGCCTCAGCCCCAGCATTTT
NA,TRBJ2-7,TRBD2,TRBV9,CASSVAGTSATYEQYF,TGTGCCAGCAGCGTAGCCGGGACTAGCGCTACCTACGAGCAGTACTTC
NA,TRBJ1-2,NA,TRBV29-1,CSVDRLGYTF,TGCAGCGTTGACAGGCTTGGCTACACCTTC
once,TRBJ2-1,TRBD1,TRBV28,CASSPPTGRQFF,TGTGCCAGCAGTCCCCCGACAGGGAGGCAGTTCTTC
NA,TRBJ1-1,NA,TRBV4-1,CASSSRDMNTEAFF,TGCGCCAGCAGCTCCCGGGACATGAACACTGAAGCTTTCTTT
NA,TRBJ2-1,NA,TRBV9,CASSVSGTKGEQFF,TGTGCCAGCAGCGTATCGGGTACAAAAGGTGAGCAGTTCTTC
NA,TRBJ2-7,NA,TRBV19,CASSIEARALEQYF,TGTGCCAGTAGTATAGAGGCGAGGGCGTTGGAGCAGTACTTC
NA,TRBJ1-4,TRBD1,TRBV4-1,CASSQTGTANEKLFF,TGCGCCAGCAGCCAGACCGGGACAGCTAATGAAAAACTGTTTTTT
NA,TRBJ1-5,NA,TRBV10-3,CAISESSSNQPQHF,TGTGCCATCAGTGAGTCGAGTAGCAATCAGCCCCAGCATTTT
NA,TRBJ1-6,NA,TRBV2,CASGDRSSYNSPLHF,TGTGCCAGCGGCGACAGGAGCTCCTATAATTCACCCCTCCACTTT
once,TRBJ1-6,TRBD1,TRBV5-6,CASSSGQGARNPSPLHF,TGTGCCAGCAGCTCGGGACAGGGGGCGCGAAATCCTTCACCCCTCCACTTT
few,TRBJ2-7,NA,TRBV6-6,CASNTQGYEQYF,TGTGCCAGCAACACACAGGGTTACGAGCAGTACTTC
NA,TRBJ1-2,TRBD1,TRBV6-5,CASRETGQQGGYTF,TGTGCCAGCAGGGAGACGGGACAGCAAGGAGGCTACACCTTC
NA,TRBJ1-3,NA,TRBV6-5,CASNLGNTIYF,TGTGCCAGCAATCTAGGAAACACCATATATTTT
NA,TRBJ1-3,NA,TRBV4-3,CASSQGQKGNTIYF,TGCGCCAGCAGCCAAGGTCAGAAGGGAAACACCATATATTTT
NA,TRBJ2-4,NA,TRBV5-1,CASSLGQTSKNIQYF,TGCGCCAGCAGCTTGGGGCAGACATCAAAAAACATTCAGTACTTC
NA,TRBJ2-5,NA,TRBV7-3,CASSERGARRETQYF,TGTGCCAGCAGCGAACGGGGGGCCCGGAGGGAGACCCAGTACTTC